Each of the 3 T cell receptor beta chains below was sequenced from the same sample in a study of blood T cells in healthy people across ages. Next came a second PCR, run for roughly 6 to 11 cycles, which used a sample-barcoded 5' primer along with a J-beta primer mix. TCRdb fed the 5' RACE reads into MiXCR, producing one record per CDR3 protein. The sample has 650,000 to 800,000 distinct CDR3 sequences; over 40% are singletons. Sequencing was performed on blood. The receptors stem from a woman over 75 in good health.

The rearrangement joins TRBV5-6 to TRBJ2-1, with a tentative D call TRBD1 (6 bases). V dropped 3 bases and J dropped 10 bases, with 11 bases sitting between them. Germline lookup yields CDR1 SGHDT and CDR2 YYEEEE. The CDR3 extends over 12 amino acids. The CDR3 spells CASSSRGREQFF. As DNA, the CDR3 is TGTGCCAGCAGCTCCAGGGGAAGGGAGCAGTTCTTC.

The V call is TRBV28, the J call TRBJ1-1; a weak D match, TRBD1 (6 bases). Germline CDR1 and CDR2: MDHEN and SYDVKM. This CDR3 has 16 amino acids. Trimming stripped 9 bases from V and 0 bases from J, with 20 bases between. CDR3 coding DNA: TGTGCCAGTACGCCGGGACACAGTTTCATGAACACTGAAGCTTTCTTT. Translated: CASTPGHSFMNTEAFF.

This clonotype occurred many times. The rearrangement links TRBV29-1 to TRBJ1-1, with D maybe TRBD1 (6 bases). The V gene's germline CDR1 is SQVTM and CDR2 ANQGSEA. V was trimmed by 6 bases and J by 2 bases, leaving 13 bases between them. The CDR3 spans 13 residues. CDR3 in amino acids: CSVKDSLNTEAFF. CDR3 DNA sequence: TGCAGCGTAAAGGACAGTCTAAACACTGAAGCTTTCTTT. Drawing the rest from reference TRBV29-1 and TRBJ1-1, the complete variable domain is SAVISQKPSRDICQRGTSLTIQCQVDSQVTMMFWYRQQPGQSLTLIATANQGSEATYESGFVIDKFPISRPNLTFSTLTVSNMSPEDSSIYLCSVKDSLNTEAFFGQGTRLTVV.